This T cell receptor (beta chain) was sequenced during a study of T cell repertoires in cytomegalovirus infection. Study overall: Both a matching HLA type and CMV infection were indicated by public TCR beta signatures. Regarding the study as a whole: Dominant in the ex vivo response were TCR beta clonotypes restricted by HLA-C and specific for CMV.

In this sample, this clonotype turned up a few times. Its target is not known. TCRdb re-derived calls from the reads in MiXCR, one entry per CDR3 protein. Of roughly 150,000 distinct CDR3 sequences listed, roughly a sixth are singletons. Sequences were obtained from CD8+ T cells from PBMCs. The receptor's source is a human donor in good health (CMV status not recorded). Some clones in this sample may be carry-over from other donors' samples.

In DNA form, the CDR3 reads TGTGCCAGCAGCTCCCCCCGGGACAGGGGCAGTGAAGCTTTCTTT. It is translated as CASSSPRDRGSEAFF. The rearrangement joins TRBV9 to TRBJ1-1, with 10 bases matching TRBD1. The CDR3 spans 15 residues. Germline V lookup: CDR1 SGDLS, CDR2 YYNGEE. V dropped 4 bases and J dropped 7; count of bases not matched to a gene: 10.